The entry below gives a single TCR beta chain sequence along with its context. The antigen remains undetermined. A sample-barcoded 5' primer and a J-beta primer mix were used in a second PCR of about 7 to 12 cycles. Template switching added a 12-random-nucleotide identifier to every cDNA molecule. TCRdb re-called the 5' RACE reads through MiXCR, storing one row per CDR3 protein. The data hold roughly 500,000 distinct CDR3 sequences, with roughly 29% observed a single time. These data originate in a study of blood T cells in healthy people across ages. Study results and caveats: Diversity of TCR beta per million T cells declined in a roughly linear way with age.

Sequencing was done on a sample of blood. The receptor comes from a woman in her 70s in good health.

CDR3 loop: CASSLSSGTYNEQFF. The CDR3 DNA sequence: TGTGCCAGCAGCTTGAGCTCGGGAACCTACAATGAGCAGTTCTTC. This chain connects TRBV5-5 to TRBJ2-1; D perhaps matches TRBD2 (5 bases). Per germline, CDR1 SGHKS and CDR2 YYEKEE (reference sequence). This CDR3 is 15 amino acids long. Trimming shortened V by 1 base and J by 2 bases, and 10 bases separated the two germline ends. The full variable domain, in which reference TRBV5-5 and TRBJ2-1 provide the parts outside the CDR3, is DAGVTQSPTHLIKTRGQQVTLRCSPISGHKSVSWYQQVLGQGPQFIFQYYEKEERGRGNFPDRFSARQFPNYSSELNVNALLLGDSALYLCASSLSSGTYNEQFFGPGTRLTVL.